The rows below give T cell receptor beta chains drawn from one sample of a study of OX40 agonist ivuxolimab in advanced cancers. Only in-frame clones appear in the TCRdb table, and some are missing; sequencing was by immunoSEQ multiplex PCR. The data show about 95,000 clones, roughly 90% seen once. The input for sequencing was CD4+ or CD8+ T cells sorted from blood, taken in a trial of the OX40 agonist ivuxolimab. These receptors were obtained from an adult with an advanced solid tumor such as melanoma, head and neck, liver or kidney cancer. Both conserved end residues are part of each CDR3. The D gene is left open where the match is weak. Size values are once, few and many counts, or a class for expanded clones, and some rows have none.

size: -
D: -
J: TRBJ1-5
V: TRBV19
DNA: TGTGCCAGTAGTATAGAACGGGATCAGCCCCAGCATTTT
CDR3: CASSIERDQPQHF

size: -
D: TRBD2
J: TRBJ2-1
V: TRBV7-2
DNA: TGTGCCAGCAGCCCTCTTCTGGGACTAGGGGGTGGAGGATACAATGAGCAGTTCTTC
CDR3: CASSPLLGLGGGGYNEQFF

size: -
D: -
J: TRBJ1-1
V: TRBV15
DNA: TGTGCCACCAGCAGAGCCGGGCAGCGGGTCACTGAAGCTTTCTTT
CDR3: CATSRAGQRVTEAFF

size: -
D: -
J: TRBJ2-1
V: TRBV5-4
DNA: TGTGCCAGCAGCTTGGATCTTCCCAGTGAGCAGTTCTTC
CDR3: CASSLDLPSEQFF

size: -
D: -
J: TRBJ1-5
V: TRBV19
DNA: TGTGCCAGTAGTATCGGGCAGATCAATCAGCCCCAGCATTTT
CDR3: CASSIGQINQPQHF

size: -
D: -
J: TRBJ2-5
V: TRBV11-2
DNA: TGTGCCAGCAGCTTAGATCAAGTTCGTGGTGGAGAGACCCAGTACTTC
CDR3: CASSLDQVRGGETQYF

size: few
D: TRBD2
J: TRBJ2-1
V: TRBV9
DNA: TGTGCCAGCAGCGTAGACAGCGGGAGGGCCGGAGAGCAGTTCTTC
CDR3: CASSVDSGRAGEQFF

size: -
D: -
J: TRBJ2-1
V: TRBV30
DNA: TGTGCCTGGAGTGTATCAGGGTTGCCCTACAATGAGCAGTTCTTC
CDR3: CAWSVSGLPYNEQFF

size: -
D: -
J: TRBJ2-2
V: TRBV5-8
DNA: TGTGCCAGCAGCAGAATAGAGGCCGGGGAGCTGTTTTTT
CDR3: CASSRIEAGELFF

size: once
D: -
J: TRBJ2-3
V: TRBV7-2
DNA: TGTGCCAGCAGCTCACAAGGGACTCAAACACCCAGGTATTTT
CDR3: CASSSQGTQTPRYF

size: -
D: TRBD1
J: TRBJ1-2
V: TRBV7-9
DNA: TGTGCCAGCAGCCCCCTAGCCGGGAAACAGGGGAAAGGCTATGGCTACACCTTC
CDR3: CASSPLAGKQGKGYGYTF

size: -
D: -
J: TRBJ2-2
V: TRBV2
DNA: TGTGCCAGCAGCCGTTGGTCCCTTAGCCTTGATCCCGGGGAGCTGTTTTTT
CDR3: CASSRWSLSLDPGELFF

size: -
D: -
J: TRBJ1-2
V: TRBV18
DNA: TGTGCCAGCTCACCACCAGGCGGGCGGGGCTACACCTTC
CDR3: CASSPPGGRGYTF

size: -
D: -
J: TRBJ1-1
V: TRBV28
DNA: TGTGCCAGCTCCCTTGCGGTGAACACTGAAGCTTTCTTT
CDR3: CASSLAVNTEAFF

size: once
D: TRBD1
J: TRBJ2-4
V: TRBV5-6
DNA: TGTGCCAGCAGCTTGGAACAGGGGTTGAACATTCAGTACTTC
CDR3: CASSLEQGLNIQYF

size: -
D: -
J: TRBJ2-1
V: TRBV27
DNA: TGTGCCAGCAGTTCCTTTCACAATGAGCAGTTCTTC
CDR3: CASSSFHNEQFF

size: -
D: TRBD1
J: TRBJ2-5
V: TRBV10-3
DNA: TGTGCCATCAGTGAGAGGACAGGGCGGGAGACCCAGTACTTC
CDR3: CAISERTGRETQYF

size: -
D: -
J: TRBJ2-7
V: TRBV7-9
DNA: TGTGCCAGCAGCTTAGCGGGAGTTGACGAGCAGTACTTC
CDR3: CASSLAGVDEQYF

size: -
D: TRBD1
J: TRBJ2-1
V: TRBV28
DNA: TGTGCCAGCAGGTGGGGACAGGGCACATACAATGAGCAGTTCTTC
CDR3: CASRWGQGTYNEQFF

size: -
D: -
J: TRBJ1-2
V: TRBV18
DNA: TGTGCCAGCTCACCCGCGGGCCTTGGGGGCCAAGAGGGCTACACCTTC
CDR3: CASSPAGLGGQEGYTF

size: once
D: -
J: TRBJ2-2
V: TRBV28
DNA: TGTGCCAGCAGTTCCCTCACCGGGGAGCTGTTTTTT
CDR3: CASSSLTGELFF

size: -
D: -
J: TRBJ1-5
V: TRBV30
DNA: TGTGCCTGGAGTCAAAGGGACGGATTTAGCAATCAGCCCCAGCATTTT
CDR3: CAWSQRDGFSNQPQHF